The clone carrying this TCR beta chain was seen more than once but under ten times. This entry belongs to a study of blood T cells in healthy people across ages. A second PCR, run for about 7 to 12 cycles, used a sample-barcoded 5' primer plus a J-beta primer mix. TCRdb ran MiXCR on the 5' RACE reads and lists one entry per CDR3 protein. The data contain roughly 1 million distinct CDR3 sequences, under 30% of them singletons. Germline CDR1 SGHTA, CDR2 FQGNSA. J lost 10 bases, V lost 1 base, and 6 bases had no gene match. The CDR3 length is 14 residues. The same sample was also studied in work on T cells of mothers and their children.

The sequenced material came from blood. This clonotype originated in a girl aged 2 to 10 in good health. This chain links TRBV7-2 with TRBJ2-1; 8 nucleotides align to TRBD1. DNA for the CDR3: TGTGCCAGCAGCTTAGGGACAGGGATCGACGAGCAGTTCTTC. It specifies CASSLGTGIDEQFF.